The rows below give T cell receptor beta chains drawn from one sample of a study of molecular identifiers for immune sequencing clone quantification. Each CDR3 protein is one row after TCRdb ran MiXCR on the PCR reads. Altogether roughly 100,000 distinct CDR3 sequences are present, 30% to 45% being singletons, with the ten largest covering 9.7%. Input material: naive CD8+ T cells from blood, with Jurkat cell RNA spiked in. All receptors come from a human donor in good health. Some libraries in this study had Jurkat cell RNA spiked in. CDR3s include the opening cysteine and the closing phenylalanine or tryptophan. D genes are given only for firm matches. Some rows have no size entry. The others give once, few or many, or a class for an expanded clone.

j_call: TRBJ2-3
v_call: TRBV28
clone_size: many
d_call: NA
cdr3_aa: CASSFPGLSTDTQYF
cdr3_nt: TGTGCCAGCAGTTTTCCGGGCCTCTCCACAGATACGCAGTATTTT

j_call: TRBJ2-2
v_call: TRBV5-6
clone_size: few
d_call: NA
cdr3_aa: CASSQLVTGELFF
cdr3_nt: TGTGCCAGCAGTCAACTAGTAACCGGGGAGCTGTTTTTT

j_call: TRBJ1-1
v_call: TRBV4-2
clone_size: many
d_call: NA
cdr3_aa: CASSQDLGSTEAFF
cdr3_nt: TGTGCCAGCAGCCAAGATTTGGGCTCCACTGAAGCTTTCTTT

j_call: TRBJ1-4
v_call: TRBV20-1
clone_size: once
d_call: NA
cdr3_aa: CSAAGPADEKLIF
cdr3_nt: TGCAGTGCAGCCGGGCCAGCCGATGAAAAACTGATTTTT

j_call: TRBJ2-2
v_call: TRBV7-9
clone_size: many
d_call: NA
cdr3_aa: CASSSRDTYPSGELFF
cdr3_nt: TGTGCCAGCAGCTCCCGGGACACGTACCCGTCCGGGGAGCTGTTTTTT

j_call: TRBJ2-7
v_call: TRBV19
clone_size: many
d_call: NA
cdr3_aa: CASSINSYEQYF
cdr3_nt: TGTGCCAGTAGTATCAACTCCTACGAGCAGTACTTC

j_call: TRBJ2-7
v_call: TRBV27
clone_size: NA
d_call: NA
cdr3_aa: CASSGRAYEQYF
cdr3_nt: TGTGCCAGCAGCGGCAGGGCCTACGAGCAGTACTTC

j_call: TRBJ1-5
v_call: TRBV9
clone_size: few
d_call: NA
cdr3_aa: CASSVGGVNQPQHF
cdr3_nt: TGTGCCAGCAGCGTAGGAGGGGTCAATCAGCCCCAGCATTTT

j_call: TRBJ2-1
v_call: TRBV12-3/TRBV12-4
clone_size: NA
d_call: NA
cdr3_aa: CASSWAGASYNEQFF
cdr3_nt: TGTGCCAGCAGTTGGGCTGGGGCCTCCTACAATGAGCAGTTCTTC

j_call: TRBJ2-7
v_call: TRBV4-3
clone_size: NA
d_call: NA
cdr3_aa: CASSQDSVTPSDEQYF
cdr3_nt: TGCGCCAGCAGCCAAGATAGTGTCACTCCATCCGACGAGCAGTACTTC

j_call: TRBJ2-7
v_call: TRBV6-5
clone_size: NA
d_call: TRBD2
cdr3_aa: CATSDGEGYEQYF
cdr3_nt: TGTGCCACCTCGGACGGGGAGGGCTACGAGCAGTACTTC

j_call: TRBJ2-5
v_call: TRBV28
clone_size: NA
d_call: NA
cdr3_aa: CAGSPRTQEMTQYF
cdr3_nt: TGTGCCGGCAGCCCCCGGACTCAAGAGATGACCCAGTACTTC

j_call: TRBJ2-7
v_call: TRBV4-3
clone_size: NA
d_call: TRBD2
cdr3_aa: CASSQFASGSSYEQYF
cdr3_nt: TGCGCCAGCAGCCAATTCGCTAGCGGGTCGAGCTACGAGCAGTACTTC

j_call: TRBJ1-1
v_call: TRBV5-4
clone_size: few
d_call: NA
cdr3_aa: CASRNPGDGAEAFF
cdr3_nt: TGTGCCAGCAGGAACCCGGGGGACGGGGCTGAAGCTTTCTTT

j_call: TRBJ2-7
v_call: TRBV7-2
clone_size: NA
d_call: TRBD1
cdr3_aa: CAGSFHPTGGPPYQQYF
cdr3_nt: TGTGCCGGCAGCTTCCATCCCACAGGGGGCCCCCCTTATCAGCAGTACTTC

j_call: TRBJ2-5
v_call: TRBV5-6
clone_size: few
d_call: TRBD1
cdr3_aa: CASSHGQGWGQYF
cdr3_nt: TGTGCCAGCAGCCATGGACAGGGTTGGGGCCAGTACTTC

j_call: TRBJ1-1
v_call: TRBV5-1
clone_size: many
d_call: NA
cdr3_aa: CASSLAFRPHGDEAFF
cdr3_nt: TGCGCCAGCAGCTTGGCCTTTAGGCCACATGGAGACGAAGCTTTCTTT

j_call: TRBJ2-1
v_call: TRBV11-3
clone_size: NA
d_call: NA
cdr3_aa: CASSFNPDGNEQFF
cdr3_nt: TGTGCCAGCAGCTTCAACCCGGACGGGAATGAGCAGTTCTTC

j_call: TRBJ2-3
v_call: TRBV7-2
clone_size: NA
d_call: TRBD2
cdr3_aa: CASSPLGAGGVAQYF
cdr3_nt: TGTGCCAGCAGCCCGCTGGGGGCGGGAGGAGTGGCGCAGTATTTT

j_call: TRBJ2-3
v_call: TRBV28
clone_size: many
d_call: NA
cdr3_aa: CASSPPLAASTDTQYF
cdr3_nt: TGTGCCAGCAGTCCCCCTCTTGCGGCTAGCACAGATACGCAGTATTTT

j_call: TRBJ2-7
v_call: TRBV28
clone_size: many
d_call: NA
cdr3_aa: CASSWSYEQYF
cdr3_nt: TGTGCCAGCAGCTGGTCCTACGAGCAGTACTTC

j_call: TRBJ1-3
v_call: TRBV28
clone_size: few
d_call: TRBD1
cdr3_aa: CASSFPLSTGRDGNTIYF
cdr3_nt: TGTGCCAGCAGTTTTCCCCTCTCGACAGGGCGCGATGGAAACACCATATATTTT

j_call: TRBJ2-3
v_call: TRBV28
clone_size: many
d_call: NA
cdr3_aa: CASSYRALRADTQYF
cdr3_nt: TGTGCCAGCAGCTACCGGGCACTGCGGGCAGATACGCAGTATTTT

j_call: TRBJ1-3
v_call: TRBV6-6
clone_size: NA
d_call: NA
cdr3_aa: CASSLGRSSGNTIYF
cdr3_nt: TGTGCCAGCAGCCTGGGACGTTCCTCTGGAAACACCATATATTTT

j_call: TRBJ2-4
v_call: TRBV6-2/TRBV6-3
clone_size: NA
d_call: NA
cdr3_aa: CASIGSTGENIQYF
cdr3_nt: TGTGCCAGCATCGGGAGCACCGGGGAAAACATTCAGTACTTC

j_call: TRBJ2-7
v_call: TRBV29-1
clone_size: many
d_call: TRBD2
cdr3_aa: CSVPGGGNQQYF
cdr3_nt: TGCAGCGTCCCTGGGGGAGGGAATCAGCAGTACTTC

j_call: TRBJ2-3
v_call: TRBV2
clone_size: once
d_call: NA
cdr3_aa: CASYRGRTDTQYF
cdr3_nt: TGTGCCAGTTACCGGGGTCGCACAGATACGCAGTATTTT

j_call: TRBJ2-1
v_call: TRBV4-1
clone_size: few
d_call: TRBD1
cdr3_aa: CASSRAKTGGEQFF
cdr3_nt: TGCGCCAGCAGCCGAGCGAAGACAGGGGGTGAGCAGTTCTTC

j_call: TRBJ2-5
v_call: TRBV20-1
clone_size: few
d_call: TRBD1
cdr3_aa: CSASPVRTGDQETQYF
cdr3_nt: TGCAGTGCCTCCCCGGTGAGGACAGGCGACCAAGAGACCCAGTACTTC

j_call: TRBJ2-7
v_call: TRBV4-2
clone_size: NA
d_call: NA
cdr3_aa: CASSQGGSYGQYF
cdr3_nt: TGTGCCAGCAGCCAAGGTGGATCCTACGGGCAGTACTTC

j_call: TRBJ1-2
v_call: TRBV3-1
clone_size: once
d_call: TRBD1
cdr3_aa: CASGQDETGDYGYTF
cdr3_nt: TGTGCCAGCGGCCAAGATGAAACAGGGGACTATGGCTACACCTTC

j_call: TRBJ2-7
v_call: TRBV20-1
clone_size: few
d_call: TRBD1
cdr3_aa: CSASLRDRAYEQYF
cdr3_nt: TGCAGTGCATCACTCCGGGACAGGGCGTACGAGCAGTACTTC

j_call: TRBJ2-3
v_call: TRBV15
clone_size: NA
d_call: NA
cdr3_aa: CATSTTGADTQYF
cdr3_nt: TGTGCCACCAGCACCACGGGAGCAGATACGCAGTATTTT

j_call: TRBJ2-2
v_call: TRBV19
clone_size: NA
d_call: TRBD1
cdr3_aa: CASTPWDRANTGELFF
cdr3_nt: TGTGCCAGTACCCCCTGGGACAGGGCGAACACCGGGGAGCTGTTTTTT

j_call: TRBJ1-3
v_call: TRBV9
clone_size: NA
d_call: NA
cdr3_aa: CASSVGLTVSGNTIYF
cdr3_nt: TGTGCCAGCAGCGTAGGACTAACGGTCTCTGGAAACACCATATATTTT

j_call: TRBJ2-3
v_call: TRBV12-3/TRBV12-4
clone_size: many
d_call: TRBD2
cdr3_aa: CASSFLAVTDTQYF
cdr3_nt: TGTGCCAGCAGTTTCCTAGCGGTGACAGATACGCAGTATTTT

j_call: TRBJ1-5
v_call: TRBV6-2/TRBV6-3
clone_size: NA
d_call: NA
cdr3_aa: CASSFGDSNQPQHF
cdr3_nt: TGTGCCAGCAGTTTCGGCGATAGCAATCAGCCCCAGCATTTT

j_call: TRBJ2-3
v_call: TRBV27
clone_size: few
d_call: NA
cdr3_aa: CASSLVRVSTDTQYF
cdr3_nt: TGTGCCAGCAGTTTAGTGCGGGTGAGCACAGATACGCAGTATTTT

j_call: TRBJ2-3
v_call: TRBV27
clone_size: NA
d_call: NA
cdr3_aa: CASSLGNTQYF
cdr3_nt: TGTGCCAGCAGTTTAGGAAATACGCAGTATTTT

j_call: TRBJ2-3
v_call: TRBV6-6
clone_size: NA
d_call: TRBD1
cdr3_aa: CASSYLGAGGSDTQYF
cdr3_nt: TGTGCCAGCAGTTACCTTGGGGCAGGGGGCTCAGATACGCAGTATTTT

j_call: TRBJ1-5
v_call: TRBV10-3
clone_size: few
d_call: NA
cdr3_aa: CAISERGAVSSQPQHF
cdr3_nt: TGTGCCATCAGTGAGCGGGGGGCCGTTAGTAGTCAGCCCCAGCATTTT

j_call: TRBJ2-5
v_call: TRBV4-3
clone_size: once
d_call: NA
cdr3_aa: CASGHPGQQETQYF
cdr3_nt: TGCGCCAGCGGCCACCCCGGGCAACAAGAGACCCAGTACTTC

j_call: TRBJ1-5
v_call: TRBV11-2
clone_size: NA
d_call: NA
cdr3_aa: CASSFGGGSSQPQHF
cdr3_nt: TGTGCCAGCAGCTTTGGGGGGGGGTCCTCTCAGCCCCAGCATTTT

j_call: TRBJ2-2
v_call: TRBV6-5
clone_size: once
d_call: NA
cdr3_aa: CASMWGASTEELFF
cdr3_nt: TGTGCCAGCATGTGGGGGGCGAGCACCGAGGAGCTGTTTTTT

j_call: TRBJ1-1
v_call: TRBV29-1
clone_size: NA
d_call: NA
cdr3_aa: CSVGRGLVTTEAFF
cdr3_nt: TGCAGCGTTGGCCGGGGGCTTGTGACCACTGAAGCTTTCTTT

j_call: TRBJ2-6
v_call: TRBV9
clone_size: NA
d_call: TRBD1
cdr3_aa: CASRTGPMTSGANVLTF
cdr3_nt: TGTGCCAGCAGGACAGGGCCCATGACTTCTGGGGCCAACGTCCTGACTTTC

j_call: TRBJ1-5
v_call: TRBV24-1
clone_size: once
d_call: NA
cdr3_aa: CATREGKQPQHF
cdr3_nt: TGTGCCACCAGAGAAGGGAAGCAGCCCCAGCATTTT

j_call: TRBJ2-7
v_call: TRBV9
clone_size: many
d_call: TRBD2
cdr3_aa: CASSVYAGGPYEQYF
cdr3_nt: TGTGCCAGCAGCGTTTATGCGGGAGGGCCCTACGAGCAGTACTTC

j_call: TRBJ2-7
v_call: TRBV28
clone_size: NA
d_call: NA
cdr3_aa: CASRGMPGYEQYF
cdr3_nt: TGTGCCAGCAGGGGGATGCCGGGGTACGAGCAGTACTTC

j_call: TRBJ2-3
v_call: TRBV18
clone_size: NA
d_call: NA
cdr3_aa: CASSPVVVPDTQYF
cdr3_nt: TGTGCCAGCTCACCGGTCGTGGTACCAGATACGCAGTATTTT

j_call: TRBJ2-7
v_call: TRBV20-1
clone_size: many
d_call: NA
cdr3_aa: CSETGFGNEQYF
cdr3_nt: TGCAGTGAAACGGGGTTCGGAAACGAGCAGTACTTC

j_call: TRBJ1-5
v_call: TRBV15
clone_size: NA
d_call: NA
cdr3_aa: CATSRDAGNLPQHF
cdr3_nt: TGTGCCACCAGCAGAGATGCGGGCAATCTGCCCCAGCATTTT

j_call: TRBJ1-1
v_call: TRBV9
clone_size: NA
d_call: TRBD1
cdr3_aa: CASSAPTGGDIDAFF
cdr3_nt: TGTGCCAGCAGCGCCCCTACAGGGGGGGACATTGATGCTTTCTTT

j_call: TRBJ1-1
v_call: TRBV24-1
clone_size: NA
d_call: NA
cdr3_aa: CATSDWGTEAFF
cdr3_nt: TGTGCCACCAGTGATTGGGGGACTGAAGCTTTCTTT